Following are 25 T cell receptor beta chains from one sample sequenced in a study of CD8 T cells in Susac syndrome (dated by TCRdb to between 2018 and 2021). Libraries were built with the immunoSEQ multiplex PCR assay. RNA was extracted with the RNeasy kit and roughly 0.45 to 1 ug was reverse transcribed using random hexamers. TCRdb's own reprocessing of the public reads used fastp at Q25 and MiXCR and kept productive beta chains. Entries are consolidated by CDR3 protein sequence, retaining the most common genes and DNA. The sample records about 290,000 distinct CDR3 sequences, roughly 90% of which are singletons. The ten biggest clones cover more than 0.15% of the sample. Sequencing was carried out using CD8+ T cells from PBMCs. Every receptor here comes from a human donor with multiple sclerosis.

The chain recombines TRBV28 with TRBJ2-7; perhaps D is TRBD1 or TRBD2 (5 bases each). V shed 5 bases and J shed 3 bases, with 11 bases lying between them. CDR3 size: 13 residues. Germline CDR1 reads MDHEN; CDR2 reads SYDVKM. The CDR3 nucleotides are TGTGCCAGCAGTGGGGGATTTAACTACGAGCAGTACTTC. This codes for CASSGGFNYEQYF.

V gene TRBV5-4 combines with J gene TRBJ2-7; TRBD1 is a possible D gene (5 bases). The ends were cut back, 3 bases at V and 0 bases at J, with 10 bases in the middle. The CDR3 runs to 14 residues. Germline lookup yields CDR1 SGHNT and CDR2 YYREEE (reference sequence). The CDR3 reads CASSYDSLSYEQYF. For the CDR3, the DNA is TGTGCCAGCAGCTATGACAGTCTCTCCTACGAGCAGTACTTC. Complete variable domain (other parts from reference TRBV5-4 and TRBJ2-7): ETGVTQSPTHLIKTRGQQVTLRCSSQSGHNTVSWYQQALGQGPQFIFQYYREEENGRGNFPPRFSGLQFPNYSSELNVNALELDDSALYLCASSYDSLSYEQYFGPGTRLTVT.

The genes are TRBV6-5 and TRBJ2-7, with 10 bases fitting TRBD1. Germline V gives CDR1 MNHEY, CDR2 SVGAGI. This CDR3 comprises 15 residues. Trimming took 6 bases from V and 4 from J; bases not matched to a gene: 9. The CDR3 spells CASSPGQGEGYEQYF. Written as DNA, the CDR3 is TGTGCCAGCAGCCCCGGACAGGGGGAGGGTTACGAGCAGTACTTC.

The rearrangement joins TRBV20-1 to TRBJ1-5; D gene ambiguous. The V gene lost 6 bases and the J gene lost 5 bases, with 23 bases spanning the gap. Per the germline V gene, CDR1 is DFQATT and CDR2 is SNEGSKA (reference sequence). This CDR3 has 16 residues. The CDR3 is CSATSEHGRSHQPQHF. For the CDR3, the DNA is TGCAGTGCCACATCAGAACACGGAAGATCACATCAGCCCCAGCATTTT.

The table lists this clonotype with a few counts. The chain recombines TRBV6-1 with TRBJ1-2; D is unresolved. Germline CDR1 MNHNS, CDR2 SASEGT. Trimming shortened V by 8 bases and J by 3 bases, and 16 bases separated the two germline ends. This CDR3 spans 14 amino acids. CDR3 sequence (DNA): TGTGCCAGCCTTCCCTTTGGGTCGGACTATGGCTACACCTTC. The encoded protein is CASLPFGSDYGYTF.

This clonotype is a singleton in its sample. The rearrangement joins TRBV7-8 to TRBJ2-7; tentatively, D is TRBD2 (5 bases). CDR3 length: 18 residues. Germline CDR1 is SGHVS and CDR2 is FQNEAQ. V was cut by 3 bases and J by 6 bases, with 27 bases left in between. As DNA, the CDR3 is TGTGCCAGCAGCTTCTTCCTCTGGCGGGCCTCCTACCTACGCGAGCAGTACTTC. Translated: CASSFFLWRASYLREQYF.

J is TRBJ2-3 and V is TRBV7-8, with a tentative D call TRBD1 (6 bases). The CDR3 extends over 15 amino acids. The germline V and J ends were trimmed by 4 bases and 10 bases, with 21 bases remaining between them. Looked up from germline, CDR1 is SGHVS and CDR2 is FQNEAQ. CDR3 in amino acids: CASSSEARGISAQYF. The CDR3 DNA sequence: TGTGCCAGCAGCTCGGAGGCCAGGGGCATCTCTGCGCAGTATTTT.

This clonotype appeared a single time. The chain recombines TRBV30 with TRBJ2-7; 12 bases fit TRBD1. There are 14 residues in the CDR3. Germline assignment: CDR1 GTSNPN and CDR2 SVGIG (reference sequence). J was trimmed by 6 bases and V by 0 bases; bases with no gene match: 3. The CDR3 DNA reads as TGTGCCTGGAGTGTACCGGGACAGGGGGCCGAGCAGTACTTC. It codes for CAWSVPGQGAEQYF. Looking up the rest from reference TRBV30 and TRBJ2-7 gives the full variable domain: SQTIHQWPATLVQPVGSPLSLECTVEGTSNPNLYWYRQAAGRGLQLLFYSVGIGQISSEVPQNLSASRPQDRQFILSSKKLLLSDSGFYLCAWSVPGQGAEQYFGPGTRLTVT.

The rearrangement links TRBV25-1 to TRBJ1-1; D not certain. The CDR3 is 13 residues long. The germline gives CDR1 MGHDK, CDR2 SYGVNS. The V gene lost 6 bases and the J gene lost 1 base, with 9 bases spanning the gap. CDR3 sequence (DNA): TGTGCCAGCAGAACCGCCCCGAACACTGAAGCTTTCTTT. As protein: CASRTAPNTEAFF.

This chain uses TRBV27 with TRBJ2-4; TRBD2 matches 10 bases. This CDR3 spans 15 amino acids. Germline values: CDR1 MNHEY, CDR2 SMNVEV (reference sequence). V was pared by 8 bases and J by 4 bases, with 8 bases of the junction left unmatched. The CDR3 region has the DNA TGTGCCAGCCGCGGACTAGCGGAAGAAAAAAACATTCAGTACTTC. It translates to CASRGLAEEKNIQYF.

The J gene is TRBJ1-2, the V gene TRBV7-6; unclear D gene. The CDR3 is 15 amino acids. Trimming took 5 bases from V and 2 from J, leaving 15 bases between them. Germline values: CDR1 SGHVS, CDR2 FNYEAQ. The CDR3 sequence: CASSALSNRNYGYTF. CDR3 nucleotides: TGTGCCAGCAGCGCGCTATCTAACCGGAACTATGGCTACACCTTC.

The chain joins TRBV29-1 to TRBJ2-7; a weak D match, TRBD1 (6 bases). Germline CDR1 is SQVTM and CDR2 is ANQGSEA. The CDR3 extends over 13 amino acids. V lost 4 bases to trimming and J lost 4 bases, with 14 bases between them. The CDR3 DNA reads as TGCAGCGTTGCAAACCCCGACAGGTACGAGCAGTACTTC. Amino acids: CSVANPDRYEQYF.

The V gene is TRBV9, the J gene TRBJ1-4, with D hard to call. Germline V CDR1 and CDR2: SGDLS, YYNGEE. This CDR3 has 13 amino acids. Trimming pared 0 bases from V and 4 bases from J, leaving 4 bases between. The CDR3 protein is CASSVGSNEKLFF. CDR3 coding DNA: TGTGCCAGCAGCGTAGGCAGTAATGAAAAACTGTTTTTT.

This clonotype appeared once. The V and J genes are TRBV30 and TRBJ2-1; D gene ambiguous. Between the trimmed V and J ends, which lost 4 bases and 7 bases, there was a span of 8 bases. The germline CDR1 and CDR2 sequences are GTSNPN and SVGIG (reference sequence). The CDR3 is 11 amino acids. The CDR3 region is CAWIDGNEQFF. The CDR3 DNA reads TGTGCCTGGATCGACGGGAATGAGCAGTTCTTC.

This chain connects TRBV9 to TRBJ2-1; D may be TRBD1 or TRBD2 (5 bases each). V dropped 7 bases and J dropped 4 bases, with 15 bases sitting between them. The germline CDR1 and CDR2 sequences are SGDLS and YYNGEE. This CDR3 has 14 residues. The CDR3 here is CASGDGLGYNEQFF. CDR3 DNA: TGTGCCAGCGGGGACGGCCTTGGGTACAATGAGCAGTTCTTC.

The chain carries TRBV11-1 and TRBJ2-5, with D perhaps being TRBD1 or TRBD2 (6 bases each). The germline gives CDR1 SGHAT, CDR2 FQDESV (reference sequence). Trimming left V 2 bases short and J 4 bases short, with 35 bases between. The CDR3 spans 22 residues. CDR3 sequence reads: CASSLWGPLRGPTKGVRETQYF. Written as DNA, the CDR3 is TGTGCCAGCAGCTTATGGGGACCACTCCGGGGGCCAACTAAGGGGGTTCGAGAGACCCAGTACTTC.

This clonotype was detected once. This sequence joins TRBV18 and TRBJ2-6; TRBD1 might be the D (6 bases). V dropped 8 bases and J dropped 4 bases, with 18 bases sitting between them. The CDR3 runs 16 residues. Looked up from germline, CDR1 is KGHSH and CDR2 is LQKENI. CDR3 sequence (DNA): TGTGCCAGCCATGATAATTGGGGGCCAGGGGCCAACGTCCTGACTTTC. Translation: CASHDNWGPGANVLTF.

The rearrangement uses TRBV6-2 or TRBV6-3 and TRBJ2-1, with D possibly being TRBD1 or TRBD2 (6 bases each). Per germline, CDR1 MNHEY and CDR2 SVGEGT. CDR3 length: 11 residues. V lost 5 bases and J lost 15, with 14 bases in between. CDR3 nucleotides: TGTGCCAGCAGTCACGGGGGCCCGGGGTTCTTC. It is translated as CASSHGGPGFF.

There are a few counts of this clonotype. The rearrangement uses TRBV28 and TRBJ2-7; 7 nucleotides line up with TRBD1. V lost 4 bases and J lost 3; bases outside the gene matches: 6. Germline-derived CDR1 and CDR2 are MDHEN and SYDVKM. CDR3 length: 14 residues. CDR3: CASSYSGQFYEQYF. The DNA of the CDR3 is TGTGCCAGCAGTTACTCGGGACAGTTCTACGAGCAGTACTTC.

The CDR3 is CASRAQGAVSNEQFF. The DNA for the CDR3 is TGTGCCAGTAGGGCACAGGGTGCGGTCAGCAATGAGCAGTTCTTC. V is TRBV19 and J is TRBJ2-1; D may be TRBD1 (6 bases). Germline V lookup: CDR1 LNHDA, CDR2 SQIVND (reference sequence). Between the trimmed V and J ends, which lost 6 bases and 6 bases, there was a span of 18 bases. The CDR3 is made up of 15 amino acids.

This rearrangement joins TRBV27 to TRBJ1-1, with TRBD1 as a possible D gene (5 bases). V lost 5 bases and J lost 6, with 16 bases in between. This CDR3 has 14 residues. The germline V gene encodes CDR1 MNHEY and CDR2 SMNVEV (reference sequence). CDR3 loop: CASSPGGGRAEAFF. Here the CDR3 DNA reads TGTGCCAGCAGTCCGGGGGGGGGACGGGCTGAAGCTTTCTTT.

The V call is TRBV6-2 or TRBV6-3, the J call TRBJ2-2; TRBD1 is a possible D gene (6 bases). Deletions cut 2 bases from V and 0 bases from J, with 13 bases between. The germline gives CDR1 MNHEY, CDR2 SVGEGT. CDR3 size: 17 residues. CDR3 coding DNA: TGTGCCAGCAGTTACCGTTACAGGGCCCCGAACACCGGGGAGCTGTTTTTT. Protein product: CASSYRYRAPNTGELFF.

This chain connects TRBV20-1 to TRBJ2-5, with D possibly TRBD1 on 7 matching bases. Germline V gene lookup returns CDR1 DFQATT and CDR2 SNEGSKA (reference sequence). With 3 bases removed from V and 0 bases from J, the gap between germline ends came to 17 bases. This CDR3 is 16 amino acids long. CDR3 in amino acids: CSARPEGAEYQETQYF. In DNA, the CDR3 is TGCAGTGCTAGGCCGGAGGGGGCAGAGTACCAAGAGACCCAGTACTTC.

This chain joins TRBV3-1 and TRBJ2-3, with D perhaps TRBD2 (6 bases). Looked up from germline, CDR1 is LGHDT and CDR2 is YNNKEL (reference sequence). The CDR3 has 15 residues. V was trimmed by 1 base and J by 2 bases, leaving 10 bases between them. The CDR3 DNA follows: TGTGCCAGCAGCCAAGGGCAGCGGGTCACAGATACGCAGTATTTT. Translation gives CASSQGQRVTDTQYF.

The DNA for the CDR3 is TGTGCCAGTAGTCCTTCCCGGACAGGGGTAACCAATGAGCAGTTCTTC. Its translation is CASSPSRTGVTNEQFF. The rearrangement uses TRBV19 and TRBJ2-1, with 9 bases fitting TRBD1. CDR1 is LNHDA, CDR2 SQIVND, per germline (reference sequence). J lost 6 bases, V lost 5 bases, and 11 bases had no gene match. This CDR3 has 16 residues.